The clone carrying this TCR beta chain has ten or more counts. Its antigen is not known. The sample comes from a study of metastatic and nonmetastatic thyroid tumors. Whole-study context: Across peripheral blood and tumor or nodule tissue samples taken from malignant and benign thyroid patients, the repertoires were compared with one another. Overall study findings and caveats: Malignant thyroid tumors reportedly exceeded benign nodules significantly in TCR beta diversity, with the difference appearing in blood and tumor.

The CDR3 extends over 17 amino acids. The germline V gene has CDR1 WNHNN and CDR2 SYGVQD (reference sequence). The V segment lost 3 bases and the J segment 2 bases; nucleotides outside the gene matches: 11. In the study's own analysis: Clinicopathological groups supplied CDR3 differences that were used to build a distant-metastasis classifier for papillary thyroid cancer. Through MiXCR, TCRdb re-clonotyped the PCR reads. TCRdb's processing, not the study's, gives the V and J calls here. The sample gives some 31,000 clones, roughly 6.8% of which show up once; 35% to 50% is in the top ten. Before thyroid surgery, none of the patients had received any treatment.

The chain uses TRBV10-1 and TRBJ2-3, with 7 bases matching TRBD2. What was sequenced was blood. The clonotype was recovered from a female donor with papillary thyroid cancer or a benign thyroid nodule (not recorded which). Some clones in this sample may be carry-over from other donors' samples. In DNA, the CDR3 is TGCGCCAGCAGTGAACACCGACTAGCTGGTGACACAGATACGCAGTATTTT. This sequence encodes CASSEHRLAGDTDTQYF.